A single sample gave rise to the 4 T cell receptor beta chains below, sequenced in a study of blood T cell repertoires in COVID-19 (dated by TCRdb to between 2020 and 2021). Library preparation was by the immunoSEQ multiplex PCR assay. This is the immuneACCESS table as TCRdb keeps it, with only in-frame sequences that have V and J called. A part of the clones is gone; compared with another copy, unresolved V genes explain less than half, and the rest is unexplained. The sample table lists almost 250,000 clones, around 87% of them with a count of one. Approximately 1.6% of the sample is held by the ten biggest clonotypes. Material: PBMCs or T cells enriched from blood (not recorded which). The source is a woman in her forties or fifties who had recovered from COVID-19.

This chain uses TRBV5-1 with TRBJ1-5; D not certain. Trimming left V 0 bases short and J 5 bases short, with 6 bases between. This CDR3 has 13 amino acids. Germline V gene sequence: CDR1 SGHRS, CDR2 YFSETQ. The CDR3 DNA reads TGCGCCAGCAGCTTGGTCCCAGATCAGCCCCAGCATTTT. Its protein is CASSLVPDQPQHF.

The V and J genes are TRBV7-8 and TRBJ2-1, with TRBD2 as a possible D gene (6 bases). The CDR3 has 15 amino acids. Germline V lookup: CDR1 SGHVS, CDR2 FQNEAQ. V lost 5 bases and J lost 8, with 19 bases in between. The CDR3 region is CASSPEGREFYEQFF. CDR3 nucleotides: TGTGCCAGCAGCCCCGAAGGCCGGGAGTTCTATGAGCAGTTCTTC.

V gene TRBV29-1 combines with J gene TRBJ2-1; D is possibly TRBD2 (6 bases). The germline CDR1 and CDR2 sequences are SQVTM and ANQGSEA. Trimming removed 7 bases from V and 4 bases from J, with 17 bases in between. This CDR3 region has 14 residues. This chain's CDR3 is CSAGAEGLYNEQFF. In DNA, the CDR3 is TGCAGCGCTGGGGCAGAGGGACTGTACAATGAGCAGTTCTTC.

This rearrangement joins TRBV9 to TRBJ2-7, with TRBD1 as a possible D gene (6 bases). From germline, CDR1 is SGDLS and CDR2 YYNGEE. Between the trimmed V and J ends, which lost 2 bases and 2 bases, there was a span of 14 bases. This CDR3 has 15 residues. The DNA for the CDR3 is TGTGCCAGCAGCGTCCGGGACACACGCACCTACGAGCAGTACTTC. This translates into CASSVRDTRTYEQYF.